Below, 28 T cell receptor beta chains from the same sample are listed, as sequenced in a study of vaccination and CD4 T cells after COVID-19. Oncomine TCR Beta short-read sequencing was applied to DNA from cultured CD4+ T cells. TCRdb re-called the PCR reads with MiXCR, one entry per CDR3 protein. The table lists some 1,200 distinct CDR3 sequences, around 16% of them singletons. Indicated treatment: roughly ten-day PBMC culture with coronavirus spike peptide pools or control peptides (ViraFEST assay). Samples of CD4+ T cells were obtained from the unexposed donor before the COVID-19 pandemic (2011-2018). The antigens for these receptors are not known. The sequenced sample was CD4+ T cells from blood, cultured in vitro. Receptors originate from a human donor in good health.

This clonotype appeared a few times. The chain recombines TRBV19 with TRBJ2-1; 8 positions agree with TRBD2. Trimming took 3 bases from V and 7 from J; bases not matched to a gene: 11. The CDR3 covers 16 residues. Germline V gene lookup returns CDR1 LNHDA and CDR2 SQIVND (reference sequence). The DNA of the CDR3 is TGTGCCAGTAGTATGGGGTGGAGCGGGAGTTGGAATGAGCAGTTCTTC. It translates to CASSMGWSGSWNEQFF.

The V call is TRBV7-2, the J call TRBJ2-1, with TRBD1 identical over 10 bases. Germline CDR1 and CDR2: SGHTA and FQGNSA. The CDR3 loop spans 17 amino acids. V trimming: 4 bases; J trimming: 7 bases; junction bases outside the gene matches: 13. Written as DNA, the CDR3 is TGTGCCAGCAGCTGGACTTCCGGGACAGGGGTAATAAATGAGCAGTTCTTC. Translation gives CASSWTSGTGVINEQFF.

The sample holds a few counts of this clonotype. The chain joins TRBV28 to TRBJ1-1, with D uncertain. The CDR3 is 15 residues long. V was trimmed by 7 bases and J by 2 bases, leaving 17 bases between them. CDR1 is MDHEN and CDR2 is SYDVKM in the germline V gene. CDR3 coding DNA: TGTGCCAGCACCCTACCGGGGTTCGTAAACACTGAAGCTTTCTTT. Translating gives CASTLPGFVNTEAFF.

This sequence joins TRBV4-3 and TRBJ1-2, with 7 bases lining up with TRBD1. The germline gives CDR1 LGHNA, CDR2 YSLEER. V lost 4 bases, J lost 4 bases, and 12 bases stayed unmatched. The CDR3 consists of 16 residues. This chain's CDR3 is CASSPAGTAGAYGYTF. Here the CDR3 DNA reads TGCGCCAGCAGCCCCGCTGGGACAGCAGGAGCCTATGGCTACACCTTC.

The gene calls are TRBV9 and TRBJ2-7; D remains unclear. The CDR3 length is 13 residues. Germline CDR1 SGDLS, CDR2 YYNGEE. Deletions cut 0 bases from V and 4 bases from J, with 8 bases between. The CDR3 is CASSVDPVYEQYF. DNA for the CDR3: TGTGCCAGCAGCGTAGACCCGGTTTACGAGCAGTACTTC.

The chain joins TRBV19 to TRBJ2-1; TRBD1 aligns across 9 bases. V lost 2 bases to trimming and J lost 7 bases; unmatched junction nucleotides: 6. This CDR3 contains 15 residues. Germline values: CDR1 LNHDA, CDR2 SQIVND (reference sequence). CDR3: CASSIPGQGSNEQFF. In DNA, the CDR3 is TGTGCCAGTAGTATACCGGGACAGGGCTCGAATGAGCAGTTCTTC.

This clonotype is labeled medium-sized. The J gene is TRBJ2-2, the V gene TRBV20-1; 8 bases are shared with TRBD2. The V gene end was trimmed by 2 bases and the J gene end by 4 bases; junction bases not matched to a gene: 12. The CDR3 is 17 residues long. Germline lookup yields CDR1 DFQATT and CDR2 SNEGSKA (reference sequence). The CDR3 is CSARRSGLAGFTGELFF. The CDR3 nucleotides are TGCAGTGCTAGAAGAAGCGGGCTAGCGGGTTTCACCGGGGAGCTGTTTTTT.

This chain links TRBV19 with TRBJ2-2, with TRBD2 as a possible D gene (5 bases). V was pared by 10 bases and J by 4 bases, with 16 bases between. CDR1 LNHDA and CDR2 SQIVND come from the germline V gene (reference sequence). This CDR3 has 14 residues. The DNA of the CDR3 is TGTGCCACCTCATCGGGGTACCTCACCGGGGAGCTGTTTTTT. This encodes CATSSGYLTGELFF.

This clonotype qualifies as medium-sized. The chain has TRBV23-1 and TRBJ1-5; D not resolved. TRBV23-1 qualifies as an ORF whose function is uncertain. This CDR3 spans 17 amino acids. V lost 3 bases and J 5 bases, leaving 20 bases between the germline ends. The chain's CDR3 is CASSQYKLKGTYQPQHF. CDR3 DNA sequence: TGCGCCAGCAGTCAGTACAAGCTCAAGGGAACGTATCAGCCCCAGCATTTT.

By proportion, this clonotype is medium-sized. The rearrangement links TRBV6-1 to TRBJ1-2; 8 bases line up with TRBD1. After removal of 6 bases from V and 3 bases from J, the junction contained 3 bases not matched to a gene. Germline V gene sequence: CDR1 MNHNS, CDR2 SASEGT. The CDR3 consists of 13 residues. CDR3 loop: CASRADRDYGYTF. CDR3 DNA sequence: TGTGCCAGCAGGGCGGACAGGGACTATGGCTACACCTTC.

This sequence joins TRBV7-8 and TRBJ1-4, with D unresolved. The V end lost 3 bases, the J end lost 4 bases, and 9 bases lay between the germline ends. The CDR3 length is 14 residues. CDR1 is SGHVS and CDR2 is FQNEAQ in the germline V gene. The CDR3 nucleotides read TGTGCCAGCAGCTTGAGGAGGTTTAATGAAAAACTGTTTTTT. Amino acids: CASSLRRFNEKLFF. Variable domain in full (rest from reference TRBV7-8 and TRBJ1-4): GAGVSQSPRYKVAKRGQDVALRCDPISGHVSLFWYQQALGQGPEFLTYFQNEAQLDKSGLPSDRFFAERPEGSVSTLKIQRTQQEDSAVYLCASSLRRFNEKLFFGSGTQLSVL.

The chain is built from TRBV7-6 and TRBJ2-2, with 7 bases aligning to TRBD2. The CDR3 has 15 amino acids. The germline CDR1 and CDR2 sequences are SGHVS and FNYEAQ. V lost 6 bases, J lost 5 bases, and 9 bases stayed unmatched. CDR3 nucleotides: TGTGCCAGCAGTCCCTGGGGGGGAAATACCGGGGAGCTGTTTTTT. This gives the protein CASSPWGGNTGELFF.

The chain uses TRBV19 and TRBJ1-5, with D unresolved. CDR3 length: 14 amino acids. Deletions cut 0 bases from V and 3 bases from J, with 6 bases between. Germline V gene lookup returns CDR1 LNHDA and CDR2 SQIVND (reference sequence). CDR3 in amino acids: CASSIDGNNQPQHF. CDR3 nucleotide sequence: TGTGCCAGTAGTATAGACGGAAACAATCAGCCCCAGCATTTT. Complete variable domain (other parts from reference TRBV19 and TRBJ1-5): DGGITQSPKYLFRKEGQNVTLSCEQNLNHDAMYWYRQDPGQGLRLIYYSQIVNDFQKGDIAEGYSVSREKKESFPLTVTSAQKNPTAFYLCASSIDGNNQPQHFGDGTRLSIL.

This clonotype is termed medium-sized (0.01 to 0.1%). The rearrangement links TRBV12-3 or TRBV12-4 to TRBJ1-5; D unresolved. Deletions cut 3 bases from V and 7 bases from J, with 7 bases between. The CDR3 runs 12 residues. For the CDR3, the DNA is TGTGCCAGCAGTTTGTCAGGACAGCCCCAGCATTTT. This sequence encodes CASSLSGQPQHF.

The gene calls are TRBV12-3 or TRBV12-4 and TRBJ1-1; no clear D gene. V was cut by 5 bases and J by 1 base, with 8 bases left in between. This CDR3 region has 13 residues. DNA of the CDR3: TGTGCCAGCAGTCGGGCGGGGAACACTGAAGCTTTCTTT. Translation gives CASSRAGNTEAFF.

This clonotype was seen more than once but under ten times. This chain links TRBV19 with TRBJ1-6; unclear D gene. The CDR3 is 18 residues long. CDR1 is LNHDA and CDR2 is SQIVND in the germline V gene (reference sequence). V was clipped by 1 base and J by 0 bases, with 13 bases between them. The CDR3: CASSIGNLRGSYNSPLHF. CDR3 nucleotide sequence: TGTGCCAGTAGTATAGGAAATCTTCGAGGCTCCTATAATTCACCCCTCCACTTT.

Relative to its sample, this clonotype is large. The gene calls are TRBV27 and TRBJ1-5; a possible D gene is TRBD1 (5 bases). The CDR3 is made up of 15 amino acids. In germline, CDR1 is MNHEY, CDR2 SMNVEV (reference sequence). Trimming stripped 3 bases from V and 5 bases from J, with 14 bases between. The CDR3 DNA sequence: TGTGCCAGCAGTTTGGGCATGGGGGGATATCAGCCCCAGCATTTT. It is translated as CASSLGMGGYQPQHF.

CDR3 region: CASSKDRDTDTQYF. CDR3 DNA sequence: TGTGCCAGTAGTAAAGACAGGGACACAGATACGCAGTATTTT. This chain joins TRBV19 and TRBJ2-3; 7 bases agree with TRBD1. Trimming removed 4 bases from V and 2 bases from J; junction bases left unmatched: 3. The germline gives CDR1 LNHDA, CDR2 SQIVND (reference sequence). The CDR3 contains 14 residues.

This clonotype appeared a few times. V is TRBV20-1 and J is TRBJ2-1; 11 bases align to TRBD2. The CDR3 totals 14 residues. Germline V gene sequence: CDR1 DFQATT, CDR2 SNEGSKA (reference sequence). With 6 bases clipped from V and 7 bases from J, the junction kept 8 bases outside the gene matches. The CDR3 loop reads CSAGIAGGPNEQFF. The DNA for the CDR3 is TGCAGTGCCGGCATAGCGGGGGGGCCGAATGAGCAGTTCTTC.

The genes are TRBV30 and TRBJ1-6; D not resolved. The CDR3 extends over 12 amino acids. Per germline, CDR1 GTSNPN and CDR2 SVGIG (reference sequence). Trimming stripped 3 bases from V and 7 bases from J, with 7 bases between. CDR3 protein: CAWRRLNSPLHF. The CDR3 DNA reads TGTGCCTGGAGGCGACTGAATTCACCCCTCCACTTT.

By share of the sample, this clonotype is medium-sized. The chain combines TRBV7-3 with TRBJ2-3; 8 bases fit TRBD1. The CDR3 loop spans 13 amino acids. With V trimmed by 4 bases and J by 4 bases, 1 base remained unmatched. Germline V CDR1 and CDR2: SGHTA, FQGTGA. The CDR3 DNA sequence: TGTGCCAGCAGCTCGACAGGGGCAGATACGCAGTATTTT. Protein sequence: CASSSTGADTQYF.

This clonotype was detected only a few times. The chain employs TRBV5-5 and TRBJ1-1, with TRBD1 matching 10 bases. This CDR3 is built from 16 residues. The germline V gene encodes CDR1 SGHKS and CDR2 YYEKEE (reference sequence). With 0 bases clipped from V and 6 bases from J, the junction kept 8 bases outside the gene matches. Here the CDR3 reads CASSLVLGTGDPEAFF. The CDR3 region has the DNA TGTGCCAGCAGCTTGGTTCTTGGGACAGGGGATCCTGAAGCTTTCTTT.

On this clonotype: This may come from a read error, since a much larger clone is one base off. This chain connects TRBV15 to TRBJ2-7; 7 bases line up with TRBD1. The CDR3 totals 15 residues. The germline gives CDR1 LNHNV, CDR2 YYDKDF (reference sequence). V dropped 1 base and J dropped 5; count of bases not matched to a gene: 8. CDR3 sequence: CATSRVEGGADEQYF. CDR3 DNA: TGTGCCACCAGCAGAGTCGAAGGGGGCGCGGACGAGCAGTACTTC.

The V and J genes are TRBV20-1 and TRBJ2-1, with 9 bases matching TRBD2. CDR3 length equals 15 residues. V lost 0 bases, J lost 4 bases, and 4 bases stayed unmatched. Germline CDR1 reads DFQATT; CDR2 reads SNEGSKA (reference sequence). Written as DNA, the CDR3 is TGCAGTGCTAGAGATGCAGCGGGAGGATACAATGAGCAGTTCTTC. Translating gives CSARDAAGGYNEQFF.

This clonotype was seen a few times. The rearrangement joins TRBV12-5 to TRBJ2-3; D is unclear. With 7 bases removed from V and 5 bases from J, the gap between germline ends came to 10 bases. CDR3 length equals 12 residues. Germline CDR1 LGHNT, CDR2 FRNRAP. Written as DNA, the CDR3 is TGTGCTAGTGCCTCGACCGGAGATACGCAGTATTTT. Its translation is CASASTGDTQYF.

This clonotype rates as medium-sized. This rearrangement joins TRBV6-5 to TRBJ1-1, with D possibly TRBD1 on 6 matching bases. This CDR3 region has 12 residues. V was clipped by 3 bases and J by 11 bases, with 13 bases between them. CDR1 is MNHEY, CDR2 SVGAGI, per germline. The CDR3 loop is CASSYEEGEAFF. The CDR3 DNA follows: TGTGCCAGCAGTTATGAGGAGGGGGAGGCTTTCTTT.

This clonotype was observed a handful of times. V and J are TRBV5-1 and TRBJ2-1; 7 bases are shared with TRBD2. Germline loops: CDR1 SGHRS, CDR2 YFSETQ. Trimming removed 1 base from V and 7 bases from J; junction bases left unmatched: 5. CDR3 size: 14 residues. The CDR3 DNA is TGCGCCAGCAGCTTGTGGGGGGGTCTAAATGAGCAGTTCTTC. Its protein product is CASSLWGGLNEQFF.

The table lists this clonotype with a few counts. The CDR3 nucleotides read TGCGCCAGCAGCTCCGGCCGAGGACGAGCCTACGAGCAGTACTTC. Protein: CASSSGRGRAYEQYF. V is TRBV5-1 and J is TRBJ2-7; D ambiguous. With 3 bases removed from V and 2 bases from J, the gap between germline ends came to 15 bases. In germline, CDR1 is SGHRS, CDR2 YFSETQ. CDR3 length equals 15 residues.